This T cell receptor beta chain was identified during a study of blood T cell repertoires in COVID-19. Repertoires were generated with immunoSEQ multiplex PCR, while TCRdb's copy carries only in-frame clones and drops some. Among 55,000 to 80,000 clones listed, roughly 93% were seen once. The CDR3 totals 15 residues. CDR1 is MNHEY and CDR2 is SVGAGI in the germline V gene. Trimming removed 7 bases from V and 3 bases from J; junction bases left unmatched: 10. V gene TRBV6-5 combines with J gene TRBJ2-3; 7 bases line up with TRBD2. The sequenced sample consisted of peripheral blood. This receptor was identified in a human donor in a cohort sampled during active COVID-19. CDR3 residues: CASKIGGSFTDTQYF. The CDR3 DNA follows: TGTGCCAGCAAGATTGGCGGGAGCTTTACAGATACGCAGTATTTT.